The 15 T cell receptor beta chains below were found in one sample sequenced in a study of control samples from healthy donors and cancer patients. Sequencing was performed with immunoSEQ multiplex PCR; in TCRdb, only in-frame clones are kept and a portion is missing. The sample carries 400,000 to 450,000 clones, around 90% recorded once. Sequenced sample: PBMCs. The receptors shown here come from a man aged 35 to 55 with head and neck cancer.

Notes on this clone: Additional DNA sequences in this sample encode the identical CDR3. The CDR3 region is CASRTGGTDTQYF. CDR3 nucleotides: TGTGCCAGCCGAACAGGGGGGACAGATACGCAGTATTTT. The chain uses TRBV19 and TRBJ2-3; 8 positions match TRBD1. The CDR3 has 13 residues. Trimming removed 9 bases from V and 3 bases from J; junction bases left unmatched: 5. Germline CDR1 and CDR2: LNHDA and SQIVND (reference sequence).

The V and J genes are TRBV5-6 and TRBJ1-4; possibly TRBD1 for D (5 bases). V lost 3 bases and J 10 bases, leaving 22 bases between the germline ends. This CDR3 spans 16 amino acids. CDR1 SGHDT and CDR2 YYEEEE come from the germline V gene. In DNA, the CDR3 is TGTGCCAGCAGCTCCTCACGGCTCGAACGAAGGGGAAAACTGTTTTTT. Protein product: CASSSSRLERRGKLFF.

The genes are TRBV19 and TRBJ1-3; unclear D gene. V was trimmed by 8 bases and J by 0 bases, leaving 5 bases between them. Germline values: CDR1 LNHDA, CDR2 SQIVND (reference sequence). The length of the CDR3 is 12 residues. The chain's CDR3 is CASGGSGNTIYF. The CDR3 DNA sequence: TGTGCCAGTGGCGGCTCTGGAAACACCATATATTTT.

This chain's CDR3 is CASSQDHPPGKKYEQYF. The CDR3 nucleotides read TGCGCCAGCAGCCAAGATCATCCCCCGGGGAAAAAGTACGAGCAGTACTTC. The chain has TRBV4-1 and TRBJ2-7, with D perhaps matching TRBD2 (5 bases). With 0 bases removed from V and 4 bases from J, the gap between germline ends came to 19 bases. Germline CDR1 and CDR2: MGHRA and YSYEKL. The CDR3 length is 17 residues.

The chain is built from TRBV19 and TRBJ2-5, with D possibly called TRBD1 or TRBD2 (6 bases each). The V gene's germline CDR1 is LNHDA and CDR2 SQIVND (reference sequence). Trimming took 2 bases from V and 1 from J, leaving 20 bases between them. The CDR3 totals 18 residues. The CDR3: CASSIRHGQPGVQETQYF. As DNA, the CDR3 is TGTGCCAGTAGTATAAGGCACGGACAGCCGGGGGTCCAAGAGACCCAGTACTTC.

The rearrangement links TRBV7-6 to TRBJ2-2; 10 bases align to TRBD1. Germline-derived CDR1 and CDR2 are SGHVS and FNYEAQ. The CDR3 runs 19 residues. The junction had 11 bases not matched to a gene; V was cut back by 3 bases and J by 1 base. The CDR3 DNA reads as TGTGCCAGCAGCTTGGGCCAGAGTGGGACAGGGGTGAACACCGGGGAGCTGTTTTTT. This encodes CASSLGQSGTGVNTGELFF. Using reference TRBV7-6 and TRBJ2-2 for the parts outside the CDR3, the full variable domain is GAGVSQSPRYKVTKRGQDVALRCDPISGHVSLYWYRQALGQGPEFLTYFNYEAQQDKSGLPNDRFSAERPEGSISTLTIQRTEQRDSAMYRCASSLGQSGTGVNTGELFFGEGSRLTVL.

V usage is TRBV7-3 and J usage is TRBJ1-1; TRBD1 is a possible D gene (5 bases). Trimming took off 6 bases at V and 3 bases at J, with 11 bases between the two ends. The CDR3 runs 13 residues. Germline CDR1 SGHTA, CDR2 FQGTGA. Written as DNA, the CDR3 is TGTGCCAGCAGTTATCAGGGTGACACTGAAGCTTTCTTT. As protein: CASSYQGDTEAFF.

The rearrangement links TRBV10-3 to TRBJ2-3, with 11 bases that match TRBD2. Germline-derived CDR1 and CDR2 are ENHRY and SYGVKD. This CDR3 contains 15 residues. V was pared by 3 bases and J by 6 bases, with 5 bases of the junction left unmatched. The CDR3 sequence is CAISDNSGRGDTQYF. The CDR3 DNA sequence: TGTGCCATCAGTGATAATAGCGGGAGGGGCGATACGCAGTATTTT.

The V and J genes are TRBV2 and TRBJ1-1; D possibly corresponds to TRBD1 (5 bases). With 0 bases removed from V and 1 base from J, the gap between germline ends came to 15 bases. The CDR3 has 17 residues. Germline values: CDR1 SNHLY, CDR2 FYNNEI. The CDR3 region is CASSEALQWGSNTEAFF. CDR3 nucleotide sequence: TGTGCCAGCAGTGAAGCGCTTCAGTGGGGCTCGAACACTGAAGCTTTCTTT.

The rearrangement joins TRBV28 to TRBJ1-1, with a tentative D call TRBD1 (6 bases). The V and J ends lost 7 bases and 3 bases respectively, with 21 bases between them. This CDR3 is 16 amino acids long. Germline-derived CDR1 and CDR2 are MDHEN and SYDVKM. The CDR3 DNA follows: TGTGCCAGCATTCTTTATAGGTCGGGGGCCCACACTGAAGCTTTCTTT. It is translated as CASILYRSGAHTEAFF.

The V and J genes are TRBV25-1 and TRBJ2-7, with 8 bases matching TRBD2. The germline CDR1 and CDR2 sequences are MGHDK and SYGVNS. Trimming cost V 0 bases and J 4 bases; bases outside gene matches: 5. The CDR3 extends over 15 amino acids. For the CDR3, the DNA is TGTGCCAGCAGTGAATATAAGACGGGAGGGTACGAGCAGTACTTC. Its protein product is CASSEYKTGGYEQYF.

The DNA for the CDR3 is TGTGCCAGCAGCCCACCCGGGACTAGCGGGGGGGCGCTCATAGCCGATGAGACCCAGTACTTC. Protein product: CASSPPGTSGGALIADETQYF. The V gene is TRBV21-1, the J gene TRBJ2-5; the table's D call, TRBD2, was not checked against the DNA. TRBV21-1 is reported as a pseudogene. The CDR3 loop spans 21 amino acids.

This chain joins TRBV28 and TRBJ1-2; D perhaps matches TRBD1 (5 bases). The germline gives CDR1 MDHEN, CDR2 SYDVKM. The CDR3 covers 12 residues. V was trimmed by 8 bases and J by 0 bases, leaving 7 bases between them. The CDR3 DNA reads as TGTGCCAGCGGACACCCTAACTATGGCTACACCTTC. Its protein product is CASGHPNYGYTF.

This chain connects TRBV20-1 to TRBJ1-1; D unresolved. CDR1 and CDR2 (germline): DFQATT, SNEGSKA (reference sequence). The CDR3 length is 11 residues. DNA for the CDR3: TGCAGCGCAAGAGCGGACACTGAAGCTTTCTTT. This translates into CSARADTEAFF.

This chain connects TRBV27 to TRBJ2-6; D ambiguous. Trimming left V 3 bases short and J 4 bases short, with 16 bases between. This CDR3 region has 17 residues. Germline CDR1 reads MNHEY; CDR2 reads SMNVEV (reference sequence). Here the CDR3 reads CASSFGRSPSGANVLTF. The CDR3 DNA reads TGTGCCAGCAGTTTCGGCAGGTCTCCTTCCGGGGCCAACGTCCTGACTTTC.